This T cell receptor beta chain emerged from a study of T cell responses to AZD1222 COVID-19 vaccine. Study conclusions and caveats: Spike-specific TCR breadth and depth were elevated following two AZD1222 doses. The donor cohort was predominantly white British with a female majority, and clonal diversity may have been underestimated. Spike was spanned by vaccine-associated CD4 TCRs, with dominance at 160-218 and 743-854.

As regards this clone: What it binds is not known.

Trimming took 3 bases from V and 4 from J, leaving 8 bases between them. This CDR3 has 13 residues. The protocol was immunoSEQ multiplex PCR, while the TCRdb copy is restricted to in-frame clones and leaves out a portion. Seen here are 65,000 to 75,000 clones, around 89% observed once, and the top ten hold around 4.8%. The clonotype was recovered from an adult who received the MenACWY meningococcal vaccine as a control. The chain recombines TRBV12-3 or TRBV12-4 with TRBJ2-3; D is perhaps TRBD1 or TRBD2 (5 bases each). Sequenced here: peripheral blood, sampled 28 days after the second dose of the MenACWY control vaccine. In nucleotides, the CDR3 is TGTGCCAGCAGTTTGAGGGGTCCAGATACGCAGTATTTT. Its protein is CASSLRGPDTQYF.